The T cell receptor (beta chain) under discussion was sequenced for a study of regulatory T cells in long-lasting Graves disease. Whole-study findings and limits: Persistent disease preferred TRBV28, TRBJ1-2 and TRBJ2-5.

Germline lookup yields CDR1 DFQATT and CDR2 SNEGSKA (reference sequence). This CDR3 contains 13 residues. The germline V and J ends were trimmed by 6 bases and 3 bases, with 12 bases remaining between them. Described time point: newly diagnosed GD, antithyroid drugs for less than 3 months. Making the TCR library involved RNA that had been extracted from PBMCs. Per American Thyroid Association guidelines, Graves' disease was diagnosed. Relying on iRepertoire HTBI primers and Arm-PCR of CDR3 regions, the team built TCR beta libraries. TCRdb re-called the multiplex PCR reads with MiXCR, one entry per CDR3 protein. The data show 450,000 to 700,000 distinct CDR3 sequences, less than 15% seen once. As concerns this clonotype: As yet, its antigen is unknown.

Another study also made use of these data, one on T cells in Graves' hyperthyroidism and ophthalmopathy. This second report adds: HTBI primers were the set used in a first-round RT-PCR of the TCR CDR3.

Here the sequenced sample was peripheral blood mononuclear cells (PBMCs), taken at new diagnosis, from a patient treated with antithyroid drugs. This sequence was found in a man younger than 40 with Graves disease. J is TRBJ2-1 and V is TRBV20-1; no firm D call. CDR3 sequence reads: CSAKGSGYNEQFF. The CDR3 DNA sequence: TGCAGTGCCAAAGGGTCAGGCTACAATGAGCAGTTCTTC.